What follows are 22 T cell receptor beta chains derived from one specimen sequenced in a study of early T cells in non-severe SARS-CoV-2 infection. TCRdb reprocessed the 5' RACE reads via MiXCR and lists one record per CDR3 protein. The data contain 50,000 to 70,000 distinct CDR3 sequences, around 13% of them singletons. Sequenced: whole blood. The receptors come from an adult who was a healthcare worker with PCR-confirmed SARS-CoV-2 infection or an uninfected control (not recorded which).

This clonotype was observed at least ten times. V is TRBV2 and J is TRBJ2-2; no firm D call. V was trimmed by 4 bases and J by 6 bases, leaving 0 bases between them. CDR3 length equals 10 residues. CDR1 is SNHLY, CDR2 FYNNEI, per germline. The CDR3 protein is CASSAGELFF. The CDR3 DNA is TGTGCCAGCAGTGCCGGGGAGCTGTTTTTT. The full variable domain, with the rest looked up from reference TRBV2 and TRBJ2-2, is EPEVTQTPSHQVTQMGQEVILRCVPISNHLYFYWYRQILGQKVEFLVSFYNNEISEKSEIFDDQFSVERPDGSNFTLKIRSTKLEDSAMYFCASSAGELFFGEGSRLTVL.

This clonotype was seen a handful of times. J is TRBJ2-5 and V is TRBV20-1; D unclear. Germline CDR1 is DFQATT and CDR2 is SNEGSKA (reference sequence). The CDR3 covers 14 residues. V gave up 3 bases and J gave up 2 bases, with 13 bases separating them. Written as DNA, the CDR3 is TGCAGTGCTAGTACCGTGGAAGGACAAGAGACCCAGTACTTC. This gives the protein CSASTVEGQETQYF.

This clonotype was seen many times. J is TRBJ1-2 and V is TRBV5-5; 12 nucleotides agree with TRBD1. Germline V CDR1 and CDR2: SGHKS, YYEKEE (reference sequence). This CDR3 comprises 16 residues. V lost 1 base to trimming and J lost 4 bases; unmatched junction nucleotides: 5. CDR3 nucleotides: TGTGCCAGCAGCTTGTCTGGGACAGGGGGCGTCTATGGCTACACCTTC. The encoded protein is CASSLSGTGGVYGYTF.

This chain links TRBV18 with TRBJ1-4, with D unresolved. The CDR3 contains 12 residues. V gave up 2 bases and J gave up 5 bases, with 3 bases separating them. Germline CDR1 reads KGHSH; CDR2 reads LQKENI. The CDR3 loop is CASSPENEKLFF. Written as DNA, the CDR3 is TGTGCCAGCTCACCAGAAAATGAAAAACTGTTTTTT.

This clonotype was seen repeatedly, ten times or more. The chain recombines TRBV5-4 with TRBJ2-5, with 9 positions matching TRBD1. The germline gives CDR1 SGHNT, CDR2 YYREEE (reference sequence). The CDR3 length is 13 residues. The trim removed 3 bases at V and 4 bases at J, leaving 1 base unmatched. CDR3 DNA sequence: TGTGCCAGCAGCTGGGACAGGGTAGAGACCCAGTACTTC. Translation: CASSWDRVETQYF.

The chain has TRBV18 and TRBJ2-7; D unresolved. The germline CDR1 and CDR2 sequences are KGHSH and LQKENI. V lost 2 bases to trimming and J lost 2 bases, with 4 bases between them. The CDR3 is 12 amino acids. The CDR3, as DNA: TGTGCCAGCTCACCAAGCGCCTACGAGCAGTACTTC. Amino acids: CASSPSAYEQYF. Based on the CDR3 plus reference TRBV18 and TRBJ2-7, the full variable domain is NAGVMQNPRHLVRRRGQEARLRCSPMKGHSHVYWYRQLPEEGLKFMVYLQKENIIDESGMPKERFSAEFPKEGPSILRIQQVVRGDSAAYFCASSPSAYEQYFGPGTRLTVT.

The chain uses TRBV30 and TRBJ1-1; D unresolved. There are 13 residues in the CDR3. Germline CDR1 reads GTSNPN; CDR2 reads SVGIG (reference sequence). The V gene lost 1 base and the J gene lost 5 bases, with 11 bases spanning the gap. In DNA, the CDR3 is TGTGCCTGGAGTGCGGACCCTGGGACTGAAGCTTTCTTT. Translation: CAWSADPGTEAFF.

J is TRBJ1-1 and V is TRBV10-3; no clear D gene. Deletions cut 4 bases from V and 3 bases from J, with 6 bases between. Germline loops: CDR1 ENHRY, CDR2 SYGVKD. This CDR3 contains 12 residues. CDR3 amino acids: CAISGRDTEAFF. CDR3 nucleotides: TGTGCCATCAGTGGTAGGGACACTGAAGCTTTCTTT.

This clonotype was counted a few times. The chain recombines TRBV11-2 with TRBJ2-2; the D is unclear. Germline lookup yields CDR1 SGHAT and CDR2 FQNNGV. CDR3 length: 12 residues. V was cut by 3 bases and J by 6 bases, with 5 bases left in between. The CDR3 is CASSFMAGELFF. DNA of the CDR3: TGTGCCAGCAGCTTCATGGCCGGGGAGCTGTTTTTT.

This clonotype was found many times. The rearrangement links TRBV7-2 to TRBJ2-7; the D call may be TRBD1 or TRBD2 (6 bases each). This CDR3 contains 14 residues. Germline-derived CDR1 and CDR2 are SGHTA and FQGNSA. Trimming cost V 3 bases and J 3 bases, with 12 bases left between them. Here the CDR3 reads CASSFSGGDYEQYF. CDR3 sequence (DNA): TGTGCCAGCAGCTTTTCCGGGGGCGACTACGAGCAGTACTTC. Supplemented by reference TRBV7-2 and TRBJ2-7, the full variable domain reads GAGVSQSPSNKVTEKGKDVELRCDPISGHTALYWYRQSLGQGLEFLIYFQGNSAPDKSGLPSDRFSAERTGGSVSTLTIQRTQQEDSAVYLCASSFSGGDYEQYFGPGTRLTVT.

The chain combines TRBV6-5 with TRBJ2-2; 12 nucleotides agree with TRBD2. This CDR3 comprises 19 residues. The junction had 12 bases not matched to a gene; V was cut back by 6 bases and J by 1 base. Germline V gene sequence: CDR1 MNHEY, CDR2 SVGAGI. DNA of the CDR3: TGTGCCAGCAGCCGTGGAGATTTGGGACTAGCGGGGAACACCGGGGAGCTGTTTTTT. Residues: CASSRGDLGLAGNTGELFF.

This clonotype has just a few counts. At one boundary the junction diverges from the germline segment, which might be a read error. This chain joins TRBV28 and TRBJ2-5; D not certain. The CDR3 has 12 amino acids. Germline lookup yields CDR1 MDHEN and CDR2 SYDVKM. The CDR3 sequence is CASSGLKDRSDF. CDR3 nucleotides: TGTGCCAGCAGCGGATTGAAGGACCGCTCGGACTTC.

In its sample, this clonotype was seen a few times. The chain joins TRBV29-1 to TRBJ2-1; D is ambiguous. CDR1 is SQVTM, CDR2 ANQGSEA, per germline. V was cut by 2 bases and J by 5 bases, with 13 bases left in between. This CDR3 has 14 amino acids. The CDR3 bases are TGCAGCGTTGAAACATGGGGATCGCACAATGAGCAGTTCTTC. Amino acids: CSVETWGSHNEQFF.

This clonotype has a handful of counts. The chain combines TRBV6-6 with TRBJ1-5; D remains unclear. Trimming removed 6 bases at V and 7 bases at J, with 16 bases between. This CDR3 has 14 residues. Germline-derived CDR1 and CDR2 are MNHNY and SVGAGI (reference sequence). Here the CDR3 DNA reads TGTGCCAGCAGAAAGGACGAGGGTTTCCAGCCCCAGCATTTT. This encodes CASRKDEGFQPQHF.

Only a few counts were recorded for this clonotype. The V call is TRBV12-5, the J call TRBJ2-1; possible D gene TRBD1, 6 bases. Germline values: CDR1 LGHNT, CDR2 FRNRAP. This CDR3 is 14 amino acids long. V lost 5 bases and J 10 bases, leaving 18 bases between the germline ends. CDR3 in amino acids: CASGQWDISREQFF. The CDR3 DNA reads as TGTGCTAGTGGTCAATGGGACATTTCGAGGGAGCAGTTCTTC.

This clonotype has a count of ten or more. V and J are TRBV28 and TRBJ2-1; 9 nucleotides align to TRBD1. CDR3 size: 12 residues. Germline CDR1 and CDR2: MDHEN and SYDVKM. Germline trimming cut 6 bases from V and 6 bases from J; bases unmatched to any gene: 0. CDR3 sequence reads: CASRTGGNEQFF. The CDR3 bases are TGTGCCAGCAGGACAGGGGGCAATGAGCAGTTCTTC.

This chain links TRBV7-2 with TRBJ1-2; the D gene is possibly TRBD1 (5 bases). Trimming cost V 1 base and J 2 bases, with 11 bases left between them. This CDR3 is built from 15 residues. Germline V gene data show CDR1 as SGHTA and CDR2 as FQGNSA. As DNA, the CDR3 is TGTGCCAGCAGCTTAGGGCCCGACAGCAACTATGGCTACACCTTC. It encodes CASSLGPDSNYGYTF.

The CDR3 DNA is TGTGCCACCAGCAGCCCACAGGGGGCACGGTCCTACAATGAGCAGTTCTTC. This encodes CATSSPQGARSYNEQFF. J is TRBJ2-1 and V is TRBV15; 9 nucleotides match TRBD1. After removal of 3 bases from V and 1 base from J, the junction contained 7 bases not matched to a gene. This CDR3 region has 17 residues. Germline V gene lookup returns CDR1 LNHNV and CDR2 YYDKDF (reference sequence).

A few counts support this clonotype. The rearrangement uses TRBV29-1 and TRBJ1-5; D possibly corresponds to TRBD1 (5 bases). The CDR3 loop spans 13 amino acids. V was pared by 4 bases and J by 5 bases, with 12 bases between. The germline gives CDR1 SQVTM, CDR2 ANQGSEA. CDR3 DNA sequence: TGCAGCGTTGGCGCAGGGCCATATCAGCCCCAGCATTTT. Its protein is CSVGAGPYQPQHF.

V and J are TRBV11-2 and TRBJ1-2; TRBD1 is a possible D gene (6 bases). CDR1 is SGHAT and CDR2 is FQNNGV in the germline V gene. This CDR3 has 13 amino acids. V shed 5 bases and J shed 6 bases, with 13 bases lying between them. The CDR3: CASSPDRNHGYTF. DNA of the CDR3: TGTGCCAGCAGCCCGGACAGAAACCATGGCTACACCTTC. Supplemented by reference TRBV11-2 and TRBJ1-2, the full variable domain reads EAGVAQSPRYKIIEKRQSVAFWCNPISGHATLYWYQQILGQGPKLLIQFQNNGVVDDSQLPKDRFSAERLKGVDSTLKIQPAKLEDSAVYLCASSPDRNHGYTFGSGTRLTVV.

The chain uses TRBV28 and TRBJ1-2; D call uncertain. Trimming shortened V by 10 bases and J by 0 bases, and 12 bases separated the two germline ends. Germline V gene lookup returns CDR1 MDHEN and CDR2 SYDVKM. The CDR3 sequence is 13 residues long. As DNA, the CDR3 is TGTGCCACCAACGCTGGCCCTAACTATGGCTACACCTTC. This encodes CATNAGPNYGYTF.

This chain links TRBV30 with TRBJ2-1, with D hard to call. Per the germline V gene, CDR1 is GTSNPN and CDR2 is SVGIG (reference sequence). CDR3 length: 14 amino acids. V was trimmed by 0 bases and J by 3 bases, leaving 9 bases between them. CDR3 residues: CAWSVLGIYNEQFF. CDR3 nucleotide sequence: TGTGCCTGGAGTGTACTGGGGATCTACAATGAGCAGTTCTTC.